The 7 T cell receptor beta chains presented below share a single source sample, sequenced in a study of T cell changes during pregnancy in multiple sclerosis. The assay was immunoSEQ multiplex PCR, and TCRdb's table has in-frame clones only and misses some. The sample holds about 67,000 clones; more than 85% are singletons and the top ten take about 2%. The sequences come from peripheral blood, collected in the first trimester of pregnancy. These receptors were obtained from a female donor with multiple sclerosis, enrolled in a pregnancy study.

The J gene is TRBJ2-7, the V gene TRBV9, with D perhaps TRBD1 (6 bases). CDR3 size: 12 residues. CDR1 SGDLS and CDR2 YYNGEE come from the germline V gene. The germline V and J ends were trimmed by 4 bases and 7 bases, with 12 bases remaining between them. CDR3: CASSPGTIEQYF. The CDR3 coding sequence is TGTGCCAGCAGCCCCGGGACAATTGAGCAGTACTTC.

V usage is TRBV7-2 and J usage is TRBJ2-1; the match to TRBD2 covers 8 bases. V dropped 0 bases and J dropped 7; count of bases not matched to a gene: 5. The CDR3 runs to 15 residues. Germline loops: CDR1 SGHTA, CDR2 FQGNSA. CDR3 coding DNA: TGTGCCAGCAGCTTAGCCCTAGCGGGCTTTAATGAGCAGTTCTTC. Translating gives CASSLALAGFNEQFF.

A single count supports this clone. This chain uses TRBV7-9 with TRBJ2-7, with D possibly being TRBD1 (5 bases). Deletions cut 5 bases from V and 7 bases from J, with 15 bases between. This CDR3 contains 13 residues. Germline CDR1 reads SEHNR; CDR2 reads FQNEAQ (reference sequence). For the CDR3, the DNA is TGTGCCAGCAGCCCGCAATCCAGGGATGAGCAGTACTTC. Its translation is CASSPQSRDEQYF.

V and J are TRBV6-5 and TRBJ1-3; TRBD1 agrees at 8 bases. The germline V gene encodes CDR1 MNHEY and CDR2 SVGAGI. CDR3 length equals 15 residues. The trim removed 7 bases at V and 1 base at J, leaving 6 bases unmatched. CDR3 region: CASTLNRGSGNTIYF. DNA for the CDR3: TGTGCCAGCACCCTCAACAGGGGGTCTGGAAACACCATATATTTT.

This chain uses TRBV30 with TRBJ2-3; a weak D match, TRBD1 (6 bases). CDR1 and CDR2 (germline): GTSNPN, SVGIG (reference sequence). The CDR3 is made up of 14 amino acids. Trimming took off 0 bases at V and 6 bases at J, with 13 bases between the two ends. CDR3 amino acids: CAWSVGARGDTQYF. As DNA, the CDR3 is TGTGCCTGGAGTGTAGGAGCGAGGGGGGATACGCAGTATTTT.

The V call is TRBV19, the J call TRBJ2-1, with D possibly being TRBD1 (5 bases). Trimming stripped 4 bases from V and 4 bases from J, with 17 bases between. The germline CDR1 and CDR2 sequences are LNHDA and SQIVND (reference sequence). This CDR3 has 16 amino acids. Here the CDR3 reads CASSTSGSSSYNEQFF. CDR3 coding DNA: TGTGCCAGTAGTACCTCAGGGTCCTCCTCGTACAATGAGCAGTTCTTC.

Concerning this clone itself: The junction shows a germline mismatch at one end, possibly a read error. The genes are TRBV2 and TRBJ2-1; 8 bases are shared with TRBD2. Germline V gene sequence: CDR1 SNHLY, CDR2 FYNNEI. This CDR3 is 15 amino acids long. The CDR3 spells CASRELAVSYNEQFF. Written as DNA, the CDR3 is TGTGCCAGCCGTGAACTAGCGGTATCCTACAATGAGCAGTTCTTC.